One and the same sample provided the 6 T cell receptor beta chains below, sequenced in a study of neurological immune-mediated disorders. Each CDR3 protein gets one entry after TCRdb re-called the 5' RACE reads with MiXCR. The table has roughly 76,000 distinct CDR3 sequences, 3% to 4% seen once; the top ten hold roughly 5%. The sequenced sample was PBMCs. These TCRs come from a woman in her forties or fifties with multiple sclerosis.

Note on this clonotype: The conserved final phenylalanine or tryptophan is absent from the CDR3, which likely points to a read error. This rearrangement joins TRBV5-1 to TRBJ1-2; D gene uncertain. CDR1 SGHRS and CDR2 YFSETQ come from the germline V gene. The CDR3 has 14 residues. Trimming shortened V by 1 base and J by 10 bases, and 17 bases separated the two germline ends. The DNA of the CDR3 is TGCGCCAGCAGCTTGCAGTCCACAGATAGGGACTACACCAAC. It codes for CASSLQSTDRDYTN.

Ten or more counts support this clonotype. The CDR3 region is CSARGRLAGEQYF. In DNA form, the CDR3 reads TGCAGTGCTAGAGGCCGACTAGCGGGCGAGCAGTACTTC. The gene calls are TRBV20-1 and TRBJ2-7; 10 nucleotides match TRBD2. Germline loops: CDR1 DFQATT, CDR2 SNEGSKA (reference sequence). This CDR3 is 13 amino acids long. The V gene end was trimmed by 1 base and the J gene end by 6 bases; junction bases not matched to a gene: 3.

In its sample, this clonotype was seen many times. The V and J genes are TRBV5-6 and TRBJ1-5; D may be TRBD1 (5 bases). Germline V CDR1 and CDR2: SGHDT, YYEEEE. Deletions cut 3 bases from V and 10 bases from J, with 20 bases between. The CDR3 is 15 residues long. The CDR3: CASSSFAGPARPQHF. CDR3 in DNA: TGTGCCAGCAGCTCTTTTGCGGGACCCGCACGACCCCAGCATTTT.

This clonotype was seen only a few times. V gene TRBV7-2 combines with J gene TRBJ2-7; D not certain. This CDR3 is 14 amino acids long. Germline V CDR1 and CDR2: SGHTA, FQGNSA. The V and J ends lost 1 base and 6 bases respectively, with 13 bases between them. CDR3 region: CASSLGGIPGEQYF. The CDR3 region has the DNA TGTGCCAGCAGCTTAGGAGGTATCCCTGGCGAGCAGTACTTC.

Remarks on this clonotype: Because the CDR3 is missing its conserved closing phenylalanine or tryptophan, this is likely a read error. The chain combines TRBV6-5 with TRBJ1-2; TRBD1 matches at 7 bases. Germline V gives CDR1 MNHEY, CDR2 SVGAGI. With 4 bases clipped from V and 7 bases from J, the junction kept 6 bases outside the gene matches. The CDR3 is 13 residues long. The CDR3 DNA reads TGTGCCAGCAGTTCAGGGACAGCCTCTGGCTACACCAAC. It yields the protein CASSSGTASGYTN.

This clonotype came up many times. The CDR3 protein is CASSLAWEEQFF. CDR3 DNA sequence: TGTGCCAGCAGCTTAGCATGGGAGGAGCAGTTCTTC. This chain joins TRBV7-2 and TRBJ2-1, with a possible D match to TRBD2 (5 bases). Trimming removed 0 bases from V and 10 bases from J, with 7 bases in between. This CDR3 comprises 12 residues. Germline-derived CDR1 and CDR2 are SGHTA and FQGNSA.